Sequencing of this T cell receptor beta chain was carried out in a study of neurological immune-mediated disorders. This CDR3 spans 13 amino acids. V was pared by 5 bases and J by 8 bases, with 13 bases between. The V gene's germline CDR1 is SEHNR and CDR2 FQNEAQ (reference sequence). TCRdb passed the 5' RACE reads through MiXCR, listing each CDR3 protein once. The repertoire holds tens of thousands of distinct CDR3 sequences, with approximately 15% as singletons. Indicated time point: longitudinal time-point 1 (baseline). The unsorted libraries were generated from a total of 2 million PBMCs, which had been stored in RNAlater at -80 C. This clonotype was picked up many times.

Sequencing input: PBMCs. This sequence originates from a female donor with HTLV-1-associated myelopathy (HAM/TSP). The chain employs TRBV7-9 and TRBJ2-1; D unclear. The CDR3: CASSQTAGHEQFF. The CDR3 bases are TGTGCCAGCAGCCAGACCGCTGGACATGAGCAGTTCTTC.